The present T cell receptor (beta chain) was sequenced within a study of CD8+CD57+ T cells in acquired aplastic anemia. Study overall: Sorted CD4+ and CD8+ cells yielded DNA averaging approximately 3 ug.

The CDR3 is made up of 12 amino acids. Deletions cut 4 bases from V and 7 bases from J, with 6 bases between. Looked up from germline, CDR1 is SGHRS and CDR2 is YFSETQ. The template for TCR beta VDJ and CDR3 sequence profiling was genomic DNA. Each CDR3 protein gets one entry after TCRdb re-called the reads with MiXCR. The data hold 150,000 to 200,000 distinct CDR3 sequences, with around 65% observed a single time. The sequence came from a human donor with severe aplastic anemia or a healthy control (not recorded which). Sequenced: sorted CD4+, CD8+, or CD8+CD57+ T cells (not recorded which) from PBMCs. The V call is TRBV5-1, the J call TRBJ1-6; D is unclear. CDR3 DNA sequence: TGCGCCAGCAGCACAGAAAATTCACCCCTCCACTTT. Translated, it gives CASSTENSPLHF. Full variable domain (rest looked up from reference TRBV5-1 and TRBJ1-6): KAGVTQTPRYLIKTRGQQVTLSCSPISGHRSVSWYQQTPGQGLQFLFEYFSETQRNKGNFPGRFSGRQFSNSRSEMNVSTLELGDSALYLCASSTENSPLHFGNGTRLTVT.